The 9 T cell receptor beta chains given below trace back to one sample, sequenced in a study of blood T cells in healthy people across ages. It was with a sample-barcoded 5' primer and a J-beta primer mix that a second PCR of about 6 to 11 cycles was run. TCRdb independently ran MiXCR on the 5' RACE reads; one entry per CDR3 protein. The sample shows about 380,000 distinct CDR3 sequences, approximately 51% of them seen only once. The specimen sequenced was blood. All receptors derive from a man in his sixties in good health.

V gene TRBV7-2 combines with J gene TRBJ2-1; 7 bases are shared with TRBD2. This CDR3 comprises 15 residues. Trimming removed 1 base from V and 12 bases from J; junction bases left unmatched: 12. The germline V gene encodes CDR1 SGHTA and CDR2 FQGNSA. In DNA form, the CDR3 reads TGTGCCAGCAGCTTAGACGGTTTGGGCGGGAGTAGGCAGTTCTTC. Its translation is CASSLDGLGGSRQFF.

The CDR3 coding sequence is TGTGCCAGCAGTTTTGGTGGGACAGGGACCTACGAGCAGTACTTC. Its protein product is CASSFGGTGTYEQYF. The chain joins TRBV28 to TRBJ2-7, with TRBD1 identical over 9 bases. The length of the CDR3 is 15 residues. CDR1 and CDR2 from the germline V gene are MDHEN and SYDVKM. The junction had 5 bases not matched to a gene; V was cut back by 3 bases and J by 2 bases.

The CDR3 reads CASSQTLSSPYTQYF. The DNA of the CDR3 is TGCGCCAGCAGCCAAACCCTGTCGAGCCCCTATACGCAGTATTTT. The chain couples TRBV4-1 to TRBJ2-3; D gene unclear. Germline V gene lookup returns CDR1 MGHRA and CDR2 YSYEKL. V dropped 2 bases and J dropped 7 bases, with 16 bases sitting between them. The CDR3 extends over 15 amino acids.

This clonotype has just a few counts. The CDR3 region has the DNA TGTGCCAGCAGTTTAGGGAACCCAACTGAAGCTTTCTTT. Its translation is CASSLGNPTEAFF. V gene TRBV28 combines with J gene TRBJ1-1; D uncertain. The CDR3 is 13 residues long. V dropped 2 bases and J dropped 5 bases, with 9 bases sitting between them. Germline V gene lookup returns CDR1 MDHEN and CDR2 SYDVKM.

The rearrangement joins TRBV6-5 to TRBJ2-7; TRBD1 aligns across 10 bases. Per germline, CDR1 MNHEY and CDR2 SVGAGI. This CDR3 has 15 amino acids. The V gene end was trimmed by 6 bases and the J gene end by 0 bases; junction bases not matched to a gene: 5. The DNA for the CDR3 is TGTGCCAGCAGGTCGGGACAGGGGATCTCCTACGAGCAGTACTTC. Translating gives CASRSGQGISYEQYF.

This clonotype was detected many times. The CDR3 DNA follows: TGTGCCACCAGCAGACAGGGGGCGAGCTATGGCTACACCTTC. Translating it yields CATSRQGASYGYTF. This chain uses TRBV15 with TRBJ1-2, with 8 bases aligning to TRBD1. There are 14 residues in the CDR3. The V and J ends lost 2 bases and 4 bases, in that order; junction bases with no gene match: 3. Looked up from germline, CDR1 is LNHNV and CDR2 is YYDKDF (reference sequence).

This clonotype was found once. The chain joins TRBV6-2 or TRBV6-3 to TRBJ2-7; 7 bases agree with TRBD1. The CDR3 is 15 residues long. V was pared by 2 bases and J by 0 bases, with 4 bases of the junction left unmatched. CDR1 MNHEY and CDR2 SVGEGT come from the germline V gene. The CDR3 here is CASSYRQGFSYEQYF. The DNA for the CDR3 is TGTGCCAGCAGTTACCGACAGGGCTTCTCCTACGAGCAGTACTTC.

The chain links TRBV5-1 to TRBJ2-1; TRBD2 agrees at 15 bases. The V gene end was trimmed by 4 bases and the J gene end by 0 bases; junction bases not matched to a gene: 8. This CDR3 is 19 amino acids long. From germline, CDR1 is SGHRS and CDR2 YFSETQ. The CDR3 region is CASSQPGLAGGSSYNEQFF. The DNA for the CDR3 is TGCGCCAGCAGCCAACCAGGACTAGCGGGGGGGAGCTCCTACAATGAGCAGTTCTTC.

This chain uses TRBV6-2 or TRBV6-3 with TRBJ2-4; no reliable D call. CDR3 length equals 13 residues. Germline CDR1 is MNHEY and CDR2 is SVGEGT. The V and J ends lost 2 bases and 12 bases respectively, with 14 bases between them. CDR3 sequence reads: CASSYRAPRAQYF. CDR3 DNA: TGTGCCAGCAGTTACAGAGCCCCTCGCGCTCAGTACTTC.